This T cell receptor (beta chain) comes out of a study of Ad26.COV2.S vaccination and SARS-CoV-2 variants. CDR3 length equals 14 residues. Germline V gene data show CDR1 as SNHLY and CDR2 as FYNNEI. Trimming cost V 6 bases and J 5 bases; bases outside gene matches: 6. Notes on the study in general: Substantial breadth was reported for post-vaccination spike-specific CD8+ and CD4+ T cells. While placebo recipients had lower spike-specific TCR breadth, vaccine recipients had more. An underestimation of total T cell responses may have resulted from the TCR breadth and depth analyses. It was found that vaccine and placebo recipients had similar non-spike TCR breadth.

Turning to this clone: Its antigen remains unidentified.

TCRdb's table, derived via immunoSEQ multiplex PCR, lists solely in-frame clones and lacks some. The data contain about 180,000 clones, roughly 89% of them singletons. This chain links TRBV2 with TRBJ2-7, with 11 bases lining up with TRBD2. The sequenced sample was peripheral blood, obtained after recovery from COVID-19. This TCR came from a human donor who had recovered from COVID-19. Here the CDR3 reads CASSLTSGTNEQYF. In DNA form, the CDR3 reads TGTGCCAGCAGCCTGACTAGCGGGACGAACGAGCAGTACTTC. Combining the CDR3 with reference TRBV2 and TRBJ2-7 gives the whole variable domain EPEVTQTPSHQVTQMGQEVILRCVPISNHLYFYWYRQILGQKVEFLVSFYNNEISEKSEIFDDQFSVERPDGSNFTLKIRSTKLEDSAMYFCASSLTSGTNEQYFGPGTRLTVT.